One sample yielded the 30 T cell receptor beta chains listed below, sequenced in a study of blood T cell repertoires in COVID-19. Clones were sequenced by immunoSEQ multiplex PCR, and TCRdb holds only the in-frame ones, with some missing. Counted here are 150,000 to 200,000 clones, more than 70% occurring once; the ten biggest clones make up roughly 2.6%. The sequenced sample was peripheral blood. These receptors were obtained from a man aged 35 to 55 with active or convalescent COVID-19.

The chain carries TRBV6-2 or TRBV6-3 and TRBJ2-7; 10 bases match TRBD2. V shed 5 bases, J shed 4 bases, and the junction held 5 bases outside the gene matches. Germline CDR1 and CDR2: MNHEY and SVGEGT. This CDR3 region has 14 residues. CDR3 DNA sequence: TGTGCCAGCAGTGGTAGCGGGGGGCTTTACGAGCAGTACTTC. Its translation: CASSGSGGLYEQYF.

The chain uses TRBV9 and TRBJ1-4; TRBD1 matches at 9 bases. J lost 7 bases, V lost 0 bases, and 4 bases had no gene match. The CDR3 loop spans 15 amino acids. Germline V gene data show CDR1 as SGDLS and CDR2 as YYNGEE. The CDR3 DNA sequence: TGTGCCAGCAGCGTAGTGGGACAGGGAGGTGAAAAACTGTTTTTT. Translation: CASSVVGQGGEKLFF.

This rearrangement joins TRBV29-1 to TRBJ2-3; a weak D match, TRBD2 (6 bases). The CDR3 contains 11 residues. Trimming removed 4 bases from V and 6 bases from J, with 8 bases in between. Germline V lookup: CDR1 SQVTM, CDR2 ANQGSEA. The DNA for the CDR3 is TGCAGCGTTGCGGGGAGGGATACGCAGTATTTT. Translated, it gives CSVAGRDTQYF.

The count of this clone is one. The chain joins TRBV27 to TRBJ1-1; D is ambiguous. The CDR3 is 13 amino acids. Germline V gene data show CDR1 as MNHEY and CDR2 as SMNVEV (reference sequence). The V end lost 6 bases, the J end lost 1 base, and 9 bases lay between the germline ends. CDR3 sequence (DNA): TGTGCCAGCAGCCAAATGGCGAACACTGAAGCTTTCTTT. Its translation: CASSQMANTEAFF.

J is TRBJ1-4 and V is TRBV6-5; D possibly corresponds to TRBD1 (6 bases). Trimming took 7 bases from V and 3 from J, leaving 6 bases between them. Per the germline V gene, CDR1 is MNHEY and CDR2 is SVGAGI. CDR3 length equals 12 residues. As DNA, the CDR3 is TGTGCCAGCAACAGGGCTAATGAAAAACTGTTTTTT. Residues: CASNRANEKLFF.

The chain is built from TRBV7-9 and TRBJ1-2; 8 nucleotides line up with TRBD1. The germline CDR1 and CDR2 sequences are SEHNR and FQNEAQ (reference sequence). The CDR3 totals 13 residues. The ends lost 5 bases at V and 7 bases at J; junction bases unmatched: 6. The CDR3 sequence is CASSPRTGSGYTF. CDR3 DNA sequence: TGTGCCAGCAGCCCCAGGACAGGGTCTGGCTACACCTTC.

This rearrangement joins TRBV7-3 to TRBJ2-7; D call uncertain. Germline CDR1 and CDR2: SGHTA and FQGTGA. Trimming stripped 5 bases from V and 1 base from J, with 12 bases between. The CDR3 spans 14 residues. The CDR3 DNA reads as TGTGCCAGCAGCCCCCACTCTTTGTCCTACGAGCAGTACTTC. Residues: CASSPHSLSYEQYF.

V is TRBV2 and J is TRBJ1-6; D is perhaps TRBD1 (6 bases). The CDR3 has 16 amino acids. The germline V and J ends were trimmed by 5 bases and 8 bases, with 19 bases remaining between them. The germline V gene encodes CDR1 SNHLY and CDR2 FYNNEI. The CDR3 sequence: CASSYYQGSTDSPLHF. As DNA, the CDR3 is TGTGCCAGCAGTTATTACCAGGGGTCTACCGATTCACCCCTCCACTTT.

The genes are TRBV7-9 and TRBJ1-6; possibly TRBD1 for D (5 bases). Per germline, CDR1 SEHNR and CDR2 FQNEAQ (reference sequence). CDR3 size: 19 residues. The V end lost 0 bases, the J end lost 0 bases, and 15 bases lay between the germline ends. The CDR3 loop reads CASSLAVGGESSYNSPLHF. The CDR3 DNA reads TGTGCCAGCAGCTTAGCGGTGGGGGGGGAGAGCTCCTATAATTCACCCCTCCACTTT.

The chain employs TRBV4-1 and TRBJ2-7; the match to TRBD2 covers 7 bases. The J segment lost 2 bases and the V segment lost 0 bases, leaving 4 bases of the junction unmatched. This CDR3 region has 15 residues. Germline CDR1 reads MGHRA; CDR2 reads YSYEKL. This chain's CDR3 is CASSQDGGDAYEQYF. The CDR3 coding sequence is TGCGCCAGCAGCCAAGATGGGGGGGACGCCTACGAGCAGTACTTC.

CDR3 residues: CASPGSTLDQETQYF. As DNA, the CDR3 is TGTGCCAGCCCGGGGAGCACGCTCGATCAAGAGACCCAGTACTTC. The chain carries TRBV2 and TRBJ2-5; D may be TRBD2 (5 bases). Trimming stripped 8 bases from V and 2 bases from J, with 18 bases between. The length of the CDR3 is 15 residues. The germline CDR1 and CDR2 sequences are SNHLY and FYNNEI.

The CDR3 spells CASTQGPTYNSPLHF. The CDR3 nucleotides are TGTGCCAGTACCCAGGGCCCAACTTATAATTCACCCCTCCACTTT. The rearrangement uses TRBV19 and TRBJ1-6, with D perhaps matching TRBD1 (5 bases). This CDR3 is 15 amino acids long. From germline, CDR1 is LNHDA and CDR2 SQIVND (reference sequence). Between the trimmed V and J ends, which lost 7 bases and 4 bases, there was a span of 14 bases.

This clone showed up many times. V usage is TRBV13 and J usage is TRBJ2-7; 8 bases match TRBD2. The germline V gene has CDR1 PRHDT and CDR2 FYEKMQ (reference sequence). V shed 1 base and J 1 base; nucleotides not matched to a gene: 15. The CDR3 covers 19 residues. The CDR3 spells CASSLAVPLERGPSYEQYF. The DNA of the CDR3 is TGTGCCAGCAGCTTAGCCGTACCATTGGAGCGGGGGCCTTCCTACGAGCAGTACTTC.

This clone is medium-sized in the sample. The chain recombines TRBV6-4 with TRBJ2-3; 8 positions match TRBD2. This CDR3 has 15 residues. Germline assignment: CDR1 MRHNA and CDR2 SNTAGT. J was trimmed by 1 base and V by 0 bases; bases with no gene match: 0. The CDR3 here is CASSDSRGGTDTQYF. For the CDR3, the DNA is TGTGCCAGCAGTGACTCGCGGGGGGGCACAGATACGCAGTATTTT.

V gene TRBV5-8 combines with J gene TRBJ1-1, with 7 bases fitting TRBD1. The CDR3 runs to 14 residues. The trim removed 3 bases at V and 5 bases at J, leaving 7 bases unmatched. CDR1 is SGHTS, CDR2 YDEGEE, per germline. Here the CDR3 DNA reads TGTGCCAGCAGCTCTAAACAGGGGTGGACTGAAGCTTTCTTT. Translated: CASSSKQGWTEAFF.

The chain is built from TRBV2 and TRBJ1-4, with a weak D call TRBD1 (5 bases). This CDR3 spans 14 amino acids. V was pared by 7 bases and J by 2 bases, with 11 bases between. The V gene's germline CDR1 is SNHLY and CDR2 FYNNEI. In DNA, the CDR3 is TGTGCCAGCATCGGAGGGGTGACTAATGAAAAACTGTTTTTT. Protein: CASIGGVTNEKLFF. Full variable domain (outside the CDR3, taken from reference TRBV2 and TRBJ1-4): EPEVTQTPSHQVTQMGQEVILRCVPISNHLYFYWYRQILGQKVEFLVSFYNNEISEKSEIFDDQFSVERPDGSNFTLKIRSTKLEDSAMYFCASIGGVTNEKLFFGSGTQLSVL.

The V call is TRBV9, the J call TRBJ1-2; D is unclear. Germline V lookup: CDR1 SGDLS, CDR2 YYNGEE. Trimming removed 0 bases at V and 1 base at J, with 13 bases between. The CDR3 consists of 16 residues. This chain's CDR3 is CASSVAPGDLNYGYTF. The DNA of the CDR3 is TGTGCCAGCAGCGTAGCCCCGGGAGATCTTAACTATGGCTACACCTTC.

V gene TRBV12-5 combines with J gene TRBJ1-1; D is undetermined. The CDR3 loop spans 18 amino acids. The germline gives CDR1 LGHNT, CDR2 FRNRAP. The V gene lost 0 bases and the J gene lost 3 bases, with 20 bases spanning the gap. CDR3: CASGLVAGSEEGYTEAFF. As DNA, the CDR3 is TGTGCTAGTGGTTTGGTAGCCGGTAGCGAGGAAGGGTACACTGAAGCTTTCTTT.

The rearrangement links TRBV5-1 to TRBJ1-6; D ambiguous. The CDR3 is 12 amino acids. Germline loops: CDR1 SGHRS, CDR2 YFSETQ. Trimming removed 5 bases at V and 7 bases at J, with 7 bases between. The CDR3 sequence: CASRRENSPLHF. In DNA, the CDR3 is TGCGCCAGCAGGAGGGAGAATTCACCCCTCCACTTT. The full variable domain, in which reference TRBV5-1 and TRBJ1-6 provide the parts outside the CDR3, is KAGVTQTPRYLIKTRGQQVTLSCSPISGHRSVSWYQQTPGQGLQFLFEYFSETQRNKGNFPGRFSGRQFSNSRSEMNVSTLELGDSALYLCASRRENSPLHFGNGTRLTVT.

V and J are TRBV7-9 and TRBJ1-2; a weak D match, TRBD1 (6 bases). Germline V lookup: CDR1 SEHNR, CDR2 FQNEAQ (reference sequence). V was shortened by 5 bases and J by 6 bases, with 19 bases between the two germline ends. This CDR3 has 15 amino acids. CDR3 bases: TGTGCCAGCAGCCCAGCCCGGGACACGCTGCATGGCTACACCTTC. Translation gives CASSPARDTLHGYTF.

This chain joins TRBV9 and TRBJ1-1, with D hard to call. The V gene lost 0 bases and the J gene lost 6 bases, with 15 bases spanning the gap. The CDR3 spans 15 residues. The V gene's germline CDR1 is SGDLS and CDR2 YYNGEE. Here the CDR3 DNA reads TGTGCCAGCAGCGTAGACGGAGGGTACTTCTCTGAAGCTTTCTTT. Its protein is CASSVDGGYFSEAFF.

The gene calls are TRBV23-1 and TRBJ1-1; 10 bases are a match to TRBD1. TRBV23-1 is given ORF status, its function remaining uncertain. With 5 bases clipped from V and 4 bases from J, the junction kept 10 bases outside the gene matches. The CDR3 sequence is 16 residues long. CDR3 in DNA: TGCGCCAGCAGTTCCTCGACAGGGGGCGCTTTCACTGAAGCTTTCTTT. It specifies CASSSSTGGAFTEAFF.

The genes are TRBV19 and TRBJ1-1, with D uncertain. The germline V gene has CDR1 LNHDA and CDR2 SQIVND (reference sequence). This CDR3 contains 16 residues. Between the trimmed V and J ends, which lost 6 bases and 1 base, there was a span of 18 bases. Written as DNA, the CDR3 is TGTGCCAGTAGATATAGTCGGTACAGCCCGAACACTGAAGCTTTCTTT. The encoded protein is CASRYSRYSPNTEAFF.

This clone appeared a single time. The rearrangement links TRBV19 to TRBJ1-5; perhaps TRBD1 as D (6 bases). The germline V gene encodes CDR1 LNHDA and CDR2 SQIVND (reference sequence). The V and J ends lost 5 bases and 0 bases respectively, with 26 bases between them. This CDR3 region has 20 residues. The CDR3 region has the DNA TGTGCCAGTAGTTCCCTCCTCCGGGACAACGAACCGAATAGCAATCAGCCCCAGCATTTT. This sequence encodes CASSSLLRDNEPNSNQPQHF.

As to this clone: Other DNA sequences in the same sample also yield this CDR3. This chain connects TRBV7-2 to TRBJ2-4; D perhaps matches TRBD2 (5 bases). Looked up from germline, CDR1 is SGHTA and CDR2 is FQGNSA. The CDR3 is 17 amino acids. V was clipped by 1 base and J by 0 bases, with 13 bases between them. This CDR3 is CASSLGEGTVAKNIQYF. CDR3 sequence (DNA): TGTGCCAGCAGCTTAGGAGAGGGTACCGTAGCCAAAAACATTCAGTACTTC.

The chain links TRBV12-3 or TRBV12-4 to TRBJ1-5; 7 bases map to TRBD1. This CDR3 has 13 amino acids. The junction had 8 bases not matched to a gene; V was cut back by 3 bases and J by 12 bases. CDR3 in amino acids: CASSFKGAGDQHF. The CDR3 DNA reads as TGTGCCAGCAGTTTTAAGGGGGCGGGTGACCAGCATTTT.

The chain combines TRBV7-9 with TRBJ2-5; D ambiguous. V shed 3 bases and J shed 0 bases, with 8 bases lying between them. CDR1 SEHNR and CDR2 FQNEAQ come from the germline V gene (reference sequence). This CDR3 spans 14 amino acids. This CDR3 reads CASSLIRDQETQYF. DNA for the CDR3: TGTGCCAGCAGCTTGATCCGAGACCAAGAGACCCAGTACTTC.

The rearrangement links TRBV30 to TRBJ2-1, with no clear D. Germline lookup yields CDR1 GTSNPN and CDR2 SVGIG (reference sequence). This CDR3 region has 14 residues. Trimming removed 2 bases from V and 0 bases from J, with 8 bases in between. The CDR3 DNA reads TGTGCCTGGAGTTACTCGAGCTCCTACAATGAGCAGTTCTTC. Its protein is CAWSYSSSYNEQFF.

The chain joins TRBV5-1 to TRBJ2-3; 10 bases agree with TRBD2. The CDR3 is made up of 13 amino acids. The V gene's germline CDR1 is SGHRS and CDR2 YFSETQ. V shed 4 bases, J shed 4 bases, and the junction held 0 bases outside the gene matches. CDR3 sequence reads: CASSGTSADTQYF. CDR3 bases: TGCGCCAGCAGCGGGACTAGCGCAGATACGCAGTATTTT. Full variable domain (rest looked up from reference TRBV5-1 and TRBJ2-3): KAGVTQTPRYLIKTRGQQVTLSCSPISGHRSVSWYQQTPGQGLQFLFEYFSETQRNKGNFPGRFSGRQFSNSRSEMNVSTLELGDSALYLCASSGTSADTQYFGPGTRLTVL.

The CDR3 nucleotides are TGTGCCAGCAGTTACCAAACTGGCGGGGAGCTGTTTTTT. Amino acids: CASSYQTGGELFF. The rearrangement uses TRBV6-5 and TRBJ2-2, with D unresolved. The V gene's germline CDR1 is MNHEY and CDR2 SVGAGI. The ends were cut back, 2 bases at V and 7 bases at J, with 8 bases in the middle. The CDR3 is 13 residues long.